These 11 T cell receptor beta chains were sequenced from one sample in a study of shared clonotypes between healthy human individuals. Sequencing used immunoSEQ multiplex PCR; TCRdb keeps in-frame clones, though not all of them. The sample carries tens of thousands of clones, around 57% recorded once. Sequencing was carried out using memory CD8+ T cells sorted from blood. Specified subset: CD45RO+ cells pooled with CCR7-negative TemRA cells. Every receptor here comes from a man in his thirties or forties in good health.

The chain links TRBV29-1 to TRBJ2-7; TRBD1 matches 7 bases. Per germline, CDR1 SQVTM and CDR2 ANQGSEA. V lost 3 bases to trimming and J lost 0 bases; unmatched junction nucleotides: 2. CDR3 length: 13 amino acids. CDR3: CSVDSGGSYEQYF. The DNA of the CDR3 is TGCAGCGTTGATTCAGGGGGCTCCTACGAGCAGTACTTC.

This chain links TRBV7-9 with TRBJ2-3, with D tentatively TRBD2 (6 bases). CDR1 SEHNR and CDR2 FQNEAQ come from the germline V gene (reference sequence). With 6 bases removed from V and 6 bases from J, the gap between germline ends came to 16 bases. The CDR3 has 14 residues. The CDR3 DNA sequence: TGTGCCAGCAGGGGGGGAGCCCGCGGGGATACGCAGTATTTT. It specifies CASRGGARGDTQYF.

This sequence joins TRBV28 and TRBJ1-2; possibly TRBD1 for D (6 bases). There are 14 residues in the CDR3. Between the trimmed V and J ends, which lost 3 bases and 8 bases, there was a span of 16 bases. Per germline, CDR1 MDHEN and CDR2 SYDVKM. The CDR3 here is CASSFQTGFRGYTF. CDR3 DNA: TGTGCCAGCAGTTTCCAGACAGGCTTTAGAGGCTACACCTTC.

This clone was counted ten times or more. The genes are TRBV28 and TRBJ2-3; 13 bases are a match to TRBD2. This CDR3 comprises 17 residues. Germline V gives CDR1 MDHEN, CDR2 SYDVKM. V lost 2 bases to trimming and J lost 6 bases; unmatched junction nucleotides: 8. The CDR3 sequence: CASSLGLAGAVGDTQYF. CDR3 nucleotides: TGTGCCAGCAGTTTAGGACTAGCGGGAGCGGTTGGCGATACGCAGTATTTT.

V is TRBV6-1 and J is TRBJ2-7, with D perhaps matching TRBD2 (5 bases). Looked up from germline, CDR1 is MNHNS and CDR2 is SASEGT. The CDR3 covers 15 residues. V was cut by 4 bases and J by 3 bases, with 16 bases left in between. CDR3 sequence: CASSATSGLGYEQYF. The CDR3 nucleotides are TGTGCCAGCAGTGCTACTTCGGGGTTGGGCTACGAGCAGTACTTC.

V is TRBV29-1 and J is TRBJ2-3; 9 bases match TRBD1. Germline lookup yields CDR1 SQVTM and CDR2 ANQGSEA. The V and J ends lost 6 bases and 3 bases, in that order; junction bases with no gene match: 13. CDR3 length equals 16 residues. As DNA, the CDR3 is TGCAGCGTCATTGGGACCCGGGACAGGGTAACAGATACGCAGTATTTT. Translated: CSVIGTRDRVTDTQYF.

This chain uses TRBV6-1 with TRBJ2-7; TRBD2 matches 7 bases. CDR1 MNHNS and CDR2 SASEGT come from the germline V gene. V dropped 5 bases and J dropped 0; count of bases not matched to a gene: 7. The CDR3 runs 15 residues. CDR3 amino acids: CASSNIAGDSYEQYF. DNA for the CDR3: TGTGCCAGCAGTAACATCGCGGGGGACTCCTACGAGCAGTACTTC.

The V and J genes are TRBV7-2 and TRBJ1-1; D ambiguous. Germline assignment: CDR1 SGHTA and CDR2 FQGNSA. The V end was cut by 1 base, the J end by 6 bases, with 15 bases between. The CDR3 runs 15 residues. CDR3 sequence: CASSLGLYGSAEAFF. In DNA, the CDR3 is TGTGCCAGCAGCTTAGGTCTCTATGGATCCGCTGAAGCTTTCTTT.

V is TRBV19 and J is TRBJ2-3; D is uncertain. The CDR3 length is 12 residues. V was clipped by 3 bases and J by 8 bases, with 9 bases between them. In germline, CDR1 is LNHDA, CDR2 SQIVND (reference sequence). The CDR3 region is CASSIGRRTQYF. The CDR3 nucleotides are TGTGCCAGTAGTATCGGTCGACGTACGCAGTATTTT.

This clone has more than one count but fewer than ten. V gene TRBV21-1 combines with J gene TRBJ2-2; the tabulated D call, TRBD1, remains unverified against the DNA. TRBV21-1 is flagged as a pseudogene. The CDR3 sequence is 16 residues long. The CDR3 DNA follows: TGTGCCAGCAGGCGGAGTCACACAGGCTTGACCGGGGAGCTGTTTTTT. This encodes CASRRSHTGLTGELFF.

The chain uses TRBV13 and TRBJ1-2; D is uncertain. This CDR3 contains 14 residues. The germline V gene encodes CDR1 PRHDT and CDR2 FYEKMQ (reference sequence). Deletions cut 6 bases from V and 4 bases from J, with 15 bases between. Here the CDR3 DNA reads TGTGCCAGCAGGCCTTTCGGGCCCGCCTATGGCTACACCTTC. Residues: CASRPFGPAYGYTF.